The present TCR beta chain was sequenced within a study of blood T cell repertoires in COVID-19. Whole-study context: There were acute and convalescent COVID-19 samples, and they came from the United States, Italy and Spain.

Assay: immunoSEQ multiplex PCR; the TCRdb copy retains only in-frame clones and omits some. The data hold 68,000 or so clones, with approximately 80% observed a single time. V shed 4 bases and J 6 bases; nucleotides not matched to a gene: 8. The CDR3 sequence is 16 residues long. Per the germline V gene, CDR1 is SGHNT and CDR2 is YYREEE (reference sequence). The sequencing input was peripheral blood. The chain joins TRBV5-4 to TRBJ1-6, with TRBD1 matching over 9 bases. The clonotype comes from a human donor in a cohort sampled during active COVID-19. The CDR3 protein is CASSLDRGYGNSPLHF. The CDR3 bases are TGTGCCAGCAGCCTTGACAGGGGGTATGGTAATTCACCCCTCCACTTT.